These T cell receptor beta chains were read from a single sample in a study of cytomegalovirus exposure and HLA in healthy donors. Sequencing used immunoSEQ multiplex PCR; TCRdb keeps in-frame clones, though not all of them. This sample has just over 95,000 clones, with nearly 80% found just once. Sequenced input: PBMCs. The receptors were sampled from a woman in her 40s in good health and CMV-seropositive. Both conserved end residues are part of each CDR3. Each record gives: J gene, D gene, V gene, CDR3 protein. The D gene is left open where the match is weak.

TRBJ2-1 | TRBD1 | TRBV6-5 | CASSGTGVDNEQFF
TRBJ2-5 | NA | TRBV7-8 | CASSLGSGVEETQYF
TRBJ2-3 | TRBD2 | TRBV27 | CASSLMAGASDTQYF
TRBJ2-7 | TRBD1 | TRBV18 | CASSPTRDRTYEQYF
TRBJ1-2 | NA | TRBV20-1 | CSVSGYTF
TRBJ1-1 | TRBD1 | TRBV28 | CASSFGTGYTEAFF
TRBJ1-1 | NA | TRBV15 | CATSKEGGNTEAFF
TRBJ2-1 | TRBD2 | TRBV10-3 | CAISEPGLAGGREQFF
TRBJ2-7 | NA | TRBV28 | CASSPPATDYEQYF
TRBJ2-3 | TRBD2 | TRBV4-2 | CASSQDGPAGVTDTQYF
TRBJ1-1 | NA | TRBV25-1 | CASSERGGWPFF
TRBJ2-1 | TRBD2 | TRBV19 | CASSQTSGSSYNEQFF
TRBJ2-3 | TRBD2 | TRBV18 | CASSPLVAGGTDTQYF
TRBJ1-4 | NA | TRBV28 | CASQGFANEKLFF
TRBJ2-7 | TRBD2 | TRBV2 | CASHSGTAPYEQYF
TRBJ2-5 | NA | TRBV7-7 | CASSLGAAVETQYF
TRBJ2-3 | TRBD1 | TRBV12-5 | CASQMGQGAPDTQYF